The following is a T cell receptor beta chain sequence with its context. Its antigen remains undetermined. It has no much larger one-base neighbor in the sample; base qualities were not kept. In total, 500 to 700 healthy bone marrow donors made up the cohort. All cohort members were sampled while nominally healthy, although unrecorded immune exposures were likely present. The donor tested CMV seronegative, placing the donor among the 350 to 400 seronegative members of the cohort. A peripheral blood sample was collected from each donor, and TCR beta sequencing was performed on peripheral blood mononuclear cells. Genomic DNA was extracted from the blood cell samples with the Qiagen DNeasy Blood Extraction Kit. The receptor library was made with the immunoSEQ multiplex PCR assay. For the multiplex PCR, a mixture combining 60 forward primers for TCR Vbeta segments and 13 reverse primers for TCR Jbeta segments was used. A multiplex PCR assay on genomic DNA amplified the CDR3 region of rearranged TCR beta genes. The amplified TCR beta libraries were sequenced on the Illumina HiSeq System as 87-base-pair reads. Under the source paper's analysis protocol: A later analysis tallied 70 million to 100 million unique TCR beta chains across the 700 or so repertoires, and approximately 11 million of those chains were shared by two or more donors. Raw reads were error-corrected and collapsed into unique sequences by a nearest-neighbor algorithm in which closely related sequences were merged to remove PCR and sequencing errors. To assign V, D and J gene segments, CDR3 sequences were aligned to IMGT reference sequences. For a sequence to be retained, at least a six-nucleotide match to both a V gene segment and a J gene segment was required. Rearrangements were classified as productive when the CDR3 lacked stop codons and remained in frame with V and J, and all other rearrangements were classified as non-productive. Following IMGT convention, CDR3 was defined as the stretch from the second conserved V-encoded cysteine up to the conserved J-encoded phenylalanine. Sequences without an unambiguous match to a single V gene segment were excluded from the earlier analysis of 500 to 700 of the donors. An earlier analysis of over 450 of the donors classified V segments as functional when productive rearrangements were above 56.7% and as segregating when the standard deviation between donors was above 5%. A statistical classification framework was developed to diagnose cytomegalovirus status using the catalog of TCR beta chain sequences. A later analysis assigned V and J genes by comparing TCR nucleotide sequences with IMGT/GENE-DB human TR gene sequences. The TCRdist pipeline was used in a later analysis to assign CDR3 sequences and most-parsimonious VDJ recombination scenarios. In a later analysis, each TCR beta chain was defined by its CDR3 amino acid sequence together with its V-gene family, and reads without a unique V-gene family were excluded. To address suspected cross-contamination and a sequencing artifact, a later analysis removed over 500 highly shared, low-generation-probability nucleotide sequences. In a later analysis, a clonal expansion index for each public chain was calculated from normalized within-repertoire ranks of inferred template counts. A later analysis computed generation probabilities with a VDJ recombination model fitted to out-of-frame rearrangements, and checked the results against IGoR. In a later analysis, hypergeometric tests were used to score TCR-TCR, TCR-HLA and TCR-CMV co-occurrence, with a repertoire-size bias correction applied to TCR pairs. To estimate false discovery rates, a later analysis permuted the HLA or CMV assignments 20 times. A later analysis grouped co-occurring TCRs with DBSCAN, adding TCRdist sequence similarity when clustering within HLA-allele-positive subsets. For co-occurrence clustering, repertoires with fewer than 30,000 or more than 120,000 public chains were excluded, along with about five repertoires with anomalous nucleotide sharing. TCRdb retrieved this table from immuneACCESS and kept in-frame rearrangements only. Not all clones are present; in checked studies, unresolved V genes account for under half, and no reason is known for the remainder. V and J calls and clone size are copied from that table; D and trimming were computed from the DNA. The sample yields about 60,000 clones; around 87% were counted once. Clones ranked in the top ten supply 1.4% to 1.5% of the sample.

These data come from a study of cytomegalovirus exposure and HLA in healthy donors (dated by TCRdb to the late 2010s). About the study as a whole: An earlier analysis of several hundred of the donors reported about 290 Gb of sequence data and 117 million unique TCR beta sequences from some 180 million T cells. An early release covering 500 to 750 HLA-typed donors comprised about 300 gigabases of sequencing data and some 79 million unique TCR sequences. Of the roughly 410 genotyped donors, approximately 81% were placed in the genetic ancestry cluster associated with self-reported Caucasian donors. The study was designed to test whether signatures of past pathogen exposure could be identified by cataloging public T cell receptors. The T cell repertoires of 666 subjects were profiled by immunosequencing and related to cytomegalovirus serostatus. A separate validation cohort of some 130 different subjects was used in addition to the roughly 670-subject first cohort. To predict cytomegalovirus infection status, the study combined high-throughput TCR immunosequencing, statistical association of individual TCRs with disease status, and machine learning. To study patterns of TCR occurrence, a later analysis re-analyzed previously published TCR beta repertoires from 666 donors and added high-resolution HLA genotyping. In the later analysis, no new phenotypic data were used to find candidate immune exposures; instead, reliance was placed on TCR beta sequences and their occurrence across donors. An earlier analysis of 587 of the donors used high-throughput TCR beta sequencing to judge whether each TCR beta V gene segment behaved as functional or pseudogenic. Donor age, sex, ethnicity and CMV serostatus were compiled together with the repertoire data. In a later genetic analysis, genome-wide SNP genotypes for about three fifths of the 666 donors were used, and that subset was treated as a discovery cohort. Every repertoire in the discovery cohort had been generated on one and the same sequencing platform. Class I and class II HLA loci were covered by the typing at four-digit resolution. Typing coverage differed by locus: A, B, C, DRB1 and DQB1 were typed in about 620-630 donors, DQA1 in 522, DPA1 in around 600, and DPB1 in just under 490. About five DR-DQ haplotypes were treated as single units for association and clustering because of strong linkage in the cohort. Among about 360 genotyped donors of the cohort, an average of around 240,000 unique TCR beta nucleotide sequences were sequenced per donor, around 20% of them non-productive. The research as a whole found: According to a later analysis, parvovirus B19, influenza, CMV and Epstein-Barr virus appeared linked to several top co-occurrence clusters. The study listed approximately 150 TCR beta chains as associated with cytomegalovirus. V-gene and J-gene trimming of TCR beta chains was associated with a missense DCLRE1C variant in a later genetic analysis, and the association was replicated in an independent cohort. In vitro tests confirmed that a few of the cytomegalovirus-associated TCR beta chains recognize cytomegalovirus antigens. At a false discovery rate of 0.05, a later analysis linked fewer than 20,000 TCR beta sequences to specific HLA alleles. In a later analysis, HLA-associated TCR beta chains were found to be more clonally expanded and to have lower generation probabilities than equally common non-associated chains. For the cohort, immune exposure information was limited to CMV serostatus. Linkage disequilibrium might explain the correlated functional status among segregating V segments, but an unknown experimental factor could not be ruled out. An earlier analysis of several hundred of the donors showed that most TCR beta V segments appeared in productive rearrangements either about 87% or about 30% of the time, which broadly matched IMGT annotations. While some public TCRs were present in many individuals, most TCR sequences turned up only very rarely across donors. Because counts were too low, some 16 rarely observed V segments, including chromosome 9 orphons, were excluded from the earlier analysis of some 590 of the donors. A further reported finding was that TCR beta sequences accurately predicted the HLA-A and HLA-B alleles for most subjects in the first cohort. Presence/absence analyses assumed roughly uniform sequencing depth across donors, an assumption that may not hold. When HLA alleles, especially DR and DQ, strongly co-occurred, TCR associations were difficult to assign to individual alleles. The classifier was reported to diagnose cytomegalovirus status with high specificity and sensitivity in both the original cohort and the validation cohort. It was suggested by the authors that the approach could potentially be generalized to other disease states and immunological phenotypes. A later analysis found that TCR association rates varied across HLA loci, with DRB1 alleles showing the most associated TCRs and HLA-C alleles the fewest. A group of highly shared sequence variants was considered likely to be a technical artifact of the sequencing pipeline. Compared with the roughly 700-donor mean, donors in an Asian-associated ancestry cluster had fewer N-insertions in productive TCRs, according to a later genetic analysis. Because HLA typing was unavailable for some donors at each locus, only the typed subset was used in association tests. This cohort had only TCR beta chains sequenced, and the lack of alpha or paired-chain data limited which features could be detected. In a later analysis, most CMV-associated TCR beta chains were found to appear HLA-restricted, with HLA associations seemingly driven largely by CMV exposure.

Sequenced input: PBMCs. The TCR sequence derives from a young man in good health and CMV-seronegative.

The nucleotides read TGTGCCACTCATCCGGGGGAAACTAGCACAGATACGCAGTATTTT. Its protein is CATHPGETSTDTQYF. The receptor chain draws on TRBV6-6 and TRBJ2-3; TRBD2 could be the D gene, as 6 bases match. Based on the germline V gene (reference sequence), the CDR1 and CDR2 sequences are MNHNY and SVGAGI. V is cut by 10 bases and J by 0 bases, and the space between the germline ends is 17 bases. The CDR3 goes from the cysteine to the phenylalanine over 15 residues. Only the CDR3 DNA is retained, 45 bases long and in frame from the first base.